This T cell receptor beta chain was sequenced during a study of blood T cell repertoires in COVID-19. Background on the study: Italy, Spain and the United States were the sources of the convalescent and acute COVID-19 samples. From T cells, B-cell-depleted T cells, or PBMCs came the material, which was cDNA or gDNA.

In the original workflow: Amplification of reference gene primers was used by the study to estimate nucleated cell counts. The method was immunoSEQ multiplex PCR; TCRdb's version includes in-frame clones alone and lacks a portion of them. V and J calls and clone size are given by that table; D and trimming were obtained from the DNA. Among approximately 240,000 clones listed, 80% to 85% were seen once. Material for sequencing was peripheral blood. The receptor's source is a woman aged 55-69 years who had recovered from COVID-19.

In DNA form, the CDR3 reads TGTGCCAGCAGCCCCTCCCCTAGCGGGGGAGGGGATACGCAGTATTTT. This gives the protein CASSPSPSGGGDTQYF. The chain joins TRBV9 to TRBJ2-3; 10 bases fit TRBD2. Trimming cost V 4 bases and J 6 bases; bases outside gene matches: 11. Germline CDR1 SGDLS, CDR2 YYNGEE. The CDR3 has 16 residues. Complete variable domain (other parts from reference TRBV9 and TRBJ2-3): DSGVTQTPKHLITATGQRVTLRCSPRSGDLSVYWYQQSLDQGLQFLIQYYNGEERAKGNILERFSAQQFPDLHSELNLSSLELGDSALYFCASSPSPSGGGDTQYFGPGTRLTVL.